This T cell receptor beta chain came from a study of glioma-infiltrating T cells. Using RNA template, CDR3s of TCR alpha and beta were amplified with iRepertoire arm-PCR. TCRdb ran MiXCR on the multiplex PCR reads and lists one entry per CDR3 protein. The data hold about 2,500 distinct CDR3 sequences, with around 68% observed a single time. Whole-study results and caveats: Tissue-blood divergence was below expectation in non-neoplastic patients, above in gliomas.

Points on this clonotype: The antigen is unknown.

The CDR3 sequence is 14 residues long. Germline V gene sequence: CDR1 MNHNS, CDR2 SASEGT. V was pared by 7 bases and J by 8 bases, with 20 bases between. The source is a human donor with low-grade glioma or glioblastoma, undergoing nonglioma brain surgery, or in good health (not recorded which). V and J are TRBV6-1 and TRBJ1-2, with D possibly being TRBD1 (5 bases). The sequenced sample was glioma tissue, nonneoplastic brain tissue, or PBMCs (not recorded which). The CDR3 loop reads CASTREGGARGYTF. The CDR3 bases are TGTGCCAGCACCCGGGAGGGAGGGGCACGGGGCTACACCTTC.